This T cell receptor (beta chain) was captured in a study of blood T cell repertoires in COVID-19. While infection was still active, Seattle patients were enrolled and then followed longitudinally. There are a few counts of this clone. V was pared by 1 base and J by 2 bases, with 1 base of the junction left unmatched. This CDR3 has 14 residues. Germline V gene sequence: CDR1 LGHDT, CDR2 YNNKEL (reference sequence). Some clones are missing from TCRdb's copy, which holds only in-frame ones; the method was immunoSEQ multiplex PCR. The table has about 180,000 clones, around 83% seen once. Sequenced input: peripheral blood. This receptor was obtained from a woman aged 65 to 85 with COVID-19, enrolled during active disease. The genes are TRBV3-1 (or the pseudogene TRBV3-2) and TRBJ2-7; 8 bases are shared with TRBD2. For the CDR3, the DNA is TGTGCCAGCAGCCAAGCGGGACTAGCCTACGAGCAGTACTTC. This gives the protein CASSQAGLAYEQYF.